This passage covers 25 T cell receptor beta chains from one sample sequenced in a study of cytomegalovirus exposure and HLA in healthy donors. Use of 60 Vbeta and 13 Jbeta primers characterized the PCR. Profiled with immunoSEQ multiplex PCR; TCRdb holds only in-frame clones, not every one. The sample carries over 150,000 clones, less than 85% recorded once. The sequenced sample was PBMCs. Every receptor here comes from a boy between 2 and 10 years old in good health and CMV-seronegative.

This chain connects TRBV21-1 to TRBJ2-3; the table calls TRBD2, which could not be checked here. TRBV21-1 is annotated as a pseudogene. This CDR3 contains 17 residues. The DNA for the CDR3 is TGTGCCAGCAGCAAAGCGGGAGACTCACGAATCACAGATACGCAGTATTTT. Translation: CASSKAGDSRITDTQYF.

The J gene is TRBJ1-4, the V gene TRBV28; maybe TRBD1 (6 bases). The V end was cut by 10 bases, the J end by 5 bases, with 17 bases between. Germline assignment: CDR1 MDHEN and CDR2 SYDVKM. The CDR3 is 14 residues long. The CDR3, as DNA: TGTGCCACCTCCTTAGGGGGGGTAAATGAAAAACTGTTTTTT. Protein: CATSLGGVNEKLFF.

This sequence joins TRBV2 and TRBJ2-3; D ambiguous. CDR1 and CDR2 (germline): SNHLY, FYNNEI. This CDR3 contains 13 residues. V was cut by 3 bases and J by 3 bases, with 7 bases left in between. CDR3 protein: CASSDLVTDTQYF. The CDR3 DNA reads TGTGCCAGCAGTGATCTAGTAACAGATACGCAGTATTTT.

The rearrangement links TRBV10-2 to TRBJ2-7, with D tentatively TRBD1 (5 bases). The V and J ends lost 8 bases and 2 bases respectively, with 13 bases between them. The germline gives CDR1 WSHSY, CDR2 SAAADI. This CDR3 region has 13 residues. CDR3 region: CASPGQNPYEQYV. The CDR3 coding sequence is TGCGCCAGCCCAGGGCAGAATCCCTACGAGCAGTACGTC.

The chain recombines TRBV28 with TRBJ1-2; 7 positions agree with TRBD1. The V gene end was trimmed by 7 bases and the J gene end by 3 bases; junction bases not matched to a gene: 14. Germline V lookup: CDR1 MDHEN, CDR2 SYDVKM. This CDR3 is built from 16 residues. CDR3 residues: CASTFQQRQGHYGYTF. The CDR3 bases are TGTGCCAGCACCTTCCAACAACGACAGGGTCACTATGGCTACACCTTC.

This clone showed up just a few times. This rearrangement joins TRBV28 to TRBJ1-5; D is unclear. The CDR3 totals 17 residues. Germline V gene data show CDR1 as MDHEN and CDR2 as SYDVKM. Trimming left V 1 base short and J 1 base short, with 14 bases between. The CDR3 region is CASSLSIAGVSNQPQHF. For the CDR3, the DNA is TGTGCCAGCAGTTTATCTATCGCCGGGGTGAGCAATCAGCCCCAGCATTTT.

The chain links TRBV5-4 to TRBJ2-1; 8 bases match TRBD2. The CDR3 contains 17 residues. V was pared by 10 bases and J by 6 bases, with 21 bases of the junction left unmatched. Germline CDR1 is SGHNT and CDR2 is YYREEE (reference sequence). The CDR3: CAARDAAGLAGTNEQFF. Here the CDR3 DNA reads TGTGCCGCTCGGGATGCTGCAGGGCTAGCGGGTACCAATGAGCAGTTCTTC.

This chain joins TRBV28 and TRBJ1-3; TRBD1 matches 7 bases. The germline V gene has CDR1 MDHEN and CDR2 SYDVKM. The trim removed 3 bases at V and 0 bases at J, leaving 5 bases unmatched. The CDR3 consists of 16 residues. The CDR3 nucleotides read TGTGCCAGCAGTTTGCCGGGACAGAGCTCTGGAAACACCATATATTTT. Encoded protein: CASSLPGQSSGNTIYF.

This clone was seen a handful of times. CDR3 amino acids: CASSFSGGEFGGELFF. CDR3 bases: TGTGCCAGCAGTTTCTCCGGGGGGGAGTTTGGCGGGGAGCTGTTTTTT. The gene calls are TRBV2 and TRBJ2-2; TRBD2 agrees at 8 bases. Trimming at V came to 5 bases and at J to 7 bases, leaving 12 bases not matched to a gene. The CDR3 contains 16 residues. The germline gives CDR1 SNHLY, CDR2 FYNNEI.

The rearrangement joins TRBV28 to TRBJ2-7, with a tentative D call TRBD1 (6 bases). Germline CDR1 MDHEN, CDR2 SYDVKM. There are 13 residues in the CDR3. Between the trimmed V and J ends, which lost 3 bases and 3 bases, there was a span of 9 bases. The CDR3 loop reads CASSLRGIYEQYF. CDR3 nucleotide sequence: TGTGCCAGCAGTTTGAGGGGGATCTACGAGCAGTACTTC. The full variable domain, its missing parts supplied by reference TRBV28 and TRBJ2-7, is DVKVTQSSRYLVKRTGEKVFLECVQDMDHENMFWYRQDPGLGLRLIYFSYDVKMKEKGDIPEGYSVSREKKERFSLILESASTNQTSMYLCASSLRGIYEQYFGPGTRLTVT.

This sequence joins TRBV27 and TRBJ1-1, with 9 positions matching TRBD1. This CDR3 comprises 14 residues. V gave up 2 bases and J gave up 3 bases; unmatched junction bases: 1. CDR1 is MNHEY, CDR2 SMNVEV, per germline (reference sequence). The CDR3 is CASSLGDRDTEAFF. The CDR3, as DNA: TGTGCCAGCAGTTTAGGGGACAGGGACACTGAAGCTTTCTTT.

The V call is TRBV18, the J call TRBJ2-7, with 8 bases identical to TRBD2. This CDR3 is built from 18 residues. Germline V gene sequence: CDR1 KGHSH, CDR2 LQKENI. V was clipped by 2 bases and J by 2 bases; unmatched bases: 14. This CDR3 is CASSPSDPGLAGPYEQYF. The CDR3 DNA reads TGTGCCAGCTCACCATCTGATCCGGGGTTAGCGGGACCCTACGAGCAGTACTTC.

The rearrangement links TRBV10-2 to TRBJ1-1; D is ambiguous. Germline V gene lookup returns CDR1 WSHSY and CDR2 SAAADI. The CDR3 runs 15 residues. V lost 5 bases and J 4 bases, leaving 17 bases between the germline ends. The CDR3 loop reads CASSLSYPRSTEAFF. The DNA of the CDR3 is TGCGCCAGCAGTTTGTCCTACCCACGGAGCACTGAAGCTTTCTTT.

On this clone: The sample holds other DNA sequences that translate to the same CDR3. The genes are TRBV11-2 and TRBJ2-7; D not resolved. The V gene lost 5 bases and the J gene lost 0 bases, with 5 bases spanning the gap. This CDR3 comprises 12 residues. The V gene's germline CDR1 is SGHAT and CDR2 FQNNGV. As DNA, the CDR3 is TGTGCCAGCAGCCCGAGCTCCTACGAGCAGTACTTC. Its translation: CASSPSSYEQYF.

The chain recombines TRBV9 with TRBJ2-5; weak D call: TRBD2 (6 bases). The J call is in doubt because the DNA end fits TRBJ2-7 better. The CDR3 consists of 15 residues. Germline-derived CDR1 and CDR2 are SGDLS and YYNGEE. CDR3 in DNA: TGTGCCAGCAGCCCGGAGGGCCGGACATACTACGAGCAGTACTTC. It is translated as CASSPEGRTYYEQYF.

V usage is TRBV28 and J usage is TRBJ2-7, with a weak D call TRBD1 (6 bases). CDR1 and CDR2 (germline): MDHEN, SYDVKM. Trimming cost V 7 bases and J 2 bases, with 18 bases left between them. The CDR3 extends over 15 amino acids. CDR3: CASTRAGTQTYEQYF. In DNA, the CDR3 is TGTGCCAGCACTCGTGCCGGGACACAGACCTACGAGCAGTACTTC.

The gene calls are TRBV11-2 and TRBJ2-1; TRBD2 matches at 8 bases. CDR3 size: 15 residues. Germline CDR1 is SGHAT and CDR2 is FQNNGV. Trimming at V came to 6 bases and at J to 1 base, leaving 5 bases not matched to a gene. Here the CDR3 reads CASSRIAGSYNEQFF. DNA for the CDR3: TGTGCCAGCAGTCGAATAGCGGGGTCCTACAATGAGCAGTTCTTC.

The chain carries TRBV4-1 and TRBJ2-2; no clear D. This CDR3 region has 12 residues. Germline V gene sequence: CDR1 MGHRA, CDR2 YSYEKL. Trimming stripped 4 bases from V and 8 bases from J, with 8 bases between. The chain's CDR3 is CASSPARGELFF. CDR3 nucleotides: TGCGCCAGCAGCCCAGCCAGGGGGGAGCTGTTTTTT.

The chain recombines TRBV6-1 with TRBJ1-6; 7 bases agree with TRBD1. The junction had 9 bases not matched to a gene; V was cut back by 3 bases and J by 4 bases. This CDR3 is 17 amino acids long. CDR1 and CDR2 from the germline V gene are MNHNS and SASEGT. In nucleotides, the CDR3 is TGTGCCAGCAGTGATTATCACCTACAGGGGTATAATTCACCCCTCCACTTT. Residues: CASSDYHLQGYNSPLHF.

The chain links TRBV7-2 to TRBJ1-5; D is ambiguous. V lost 5 bases and J 5 bases, leaving 10 bases between the germline ends. Germline V gene data show CDR1 as SGHTA and CDR2 as FQGNSA. The CDR3 consists of 13 residues. The CDR3 is CASSQRVDQPQHF. In DNA, the CDR3 is TGTGCCAGCAGCCAGAGGGTAGATCAGCCCCAGCATTTT.

This chain joins TRBV6-1 and TRBJ2-5, with 10 bases that match TRBD2. The germline CDR1 and CDR2 sequences are MNHNS and SASEGT. CDR3 length equals 15 residues. Trimming at V came to 4 bases and at J to 4 bases, leaving 6 bases not matched to a gene. As DNA, the CDR3 is TGTGCCAGCAGTGGGTCGGGGACTAGCGTAGAGACCCAGTACTTC. Its protein is CASSGSGTSVETQYF.

The V gene is TRBV6-1, the J gene TRBJ2-2, with a possible D match to TRBD2 (5 bases). The CDR3 consists of 14 residues. Germline V CDR1 and CDR2: MNHNS, SASEGT. Between the trimmed V and J ends, which lost 2 bases and 3 bases, there was a span of 7 bases. CDR3 in DNA: TGTGCCAGCAGTGAAACGCGGGACACCGGGGAGCTGTTTTTT. Amino acid sequence: CASSETRDTGELFF.

V gene TRBV28 combines with J gene TRBJ1-2, with TRBD1 as a possible D gene (6 bases). The length of the CDR3 is 16 residues. Germline V gives CDR1 MDHEN, CDR2 SYDVKM. With 4 bases removed from V and 8 bases from J, the gap between germline ends came to 23 bases. The CDR3 spells CASSSQRTASYVGYTF. As DNA, the CDR3 is TGTGCCAGCAGTTCCCAGCGGACAGCGAGCTATGTGGGCTACACCTTC.

The J gene is TRBJ2-1, the V gene TRBV5-4; 10 bases are a match to TRBD1. The CDR3 sequence is 16 residues long. Germline CDR1 and CDR2: SGHNT and YYREEE (reference sequence). J lost 7 bases, V lost 3 bases, and 10 bases had no gene match. CDR3 amino acids: CASSSVGGQGVNEQFF. DNA of the CDR3: TGTGCCAGCAGCTCGGTGGGCGGACAGGGGGTTAATGAGCAGTTCTTC.

V gene TRBV9 combines with J gene TRBJ2-7; 9 nucleotides agree with TRBD2. V gave up 0 bases and J gave up 2 bases; unmatched junction bases: 0. This CDR3 has 14 amino acids. CDR1 is SGDLS, CDR2 YYNGEE, per germline. This CDR3 is CASSVASGTYEQYF. CDR3 coding DNA: TGTGCCAGCAGCGTAGCTAGCGGGACCTACGAGCAGTACTTC.